The T cell receptor (beta chain) under discussion was sequenced for a study of cytomegalovirus exposure and HLA in healthy donors. About the research overall: T cells numbering about 179 million yielded some 110 million unique TCR beta sequences in an earlier analysis. Study-wide findings and caveats: TCR beta chains associated with HLA were, in a later analysis, more clonally expanded than equally common others.

Researchers ran the PCR with 60 Vbeta and 13 Jbeta primers. Using immunoSEQ multiplex PCR, the repertoire was profiled, and TCRdb retains in-frame clones only, with some absent. The sample includes some 180,000 clones, roughly four fifths of them seen just once. On this clone itself: Its specificity is not known.

Germline loops: CDR1 MNHNS, CDR2 SASEGT. This CDR3 is 13 amino acids long. The ends were cut back, 5 bases at V and 5 bases at J, with 12 bases in the middle. This chain connects TRBV6-1 to TRBJ1-2, with D tentatively TRBD1 (6 bases). The TCR sequence derives from a man aged 30-40 years in good health and CMV-seronegative. Sequencing was performed on PBMCs. Here the CDR3 DNA reads TGTGCCAGCAGTCACAGGGTTGAGTATGGCTACACCTTC. Residues: CASSHRVEYGYTF.